Included here is one T cell receptor beta chain sequence, with context. The V gene lost 5 bases and the J gene lost 0 bases, with 11 bases spanning the gap. The CDR3 has 15 amino acids. In germline, CDR1 is SGHTA, CDR2 FQGNSA. Roughly 200 ng DNA, tens of thousands of T cell genomes, went into each sorted-subset replicate PCR. Sequencing used immunoSEQ multiplex PCR; TCRdb keeps in-frame clones, though not all of them. The table records under 2,000,000 clones, about 95% of them present only once. These data come from a study of shared clonotypes between healthy human individuals. Study details: Three plates were used per donor for CD4 naive, three for CD4 memory, two for CD8 naive and one for CD8 memory.

CD45RO-negative, CCR7-selected cells formed the naive CD8 fraction, which excluded terminally differentiated effector memory CD45RA+ cells. The sequenced material came from naive CD8+ T cells sorted from blood. V is TRBV7-2 and J is TRBJ2-1, with TRBD2 as a possible D gene (6 bases). The TCR was taken from a man aged 18 to 29 in good health. CDR3 loop: CASSGSGPSYNEQFF. DNA for the CDR3: TGTGCCAGCAGCGGGAGCGGGCCCTCCTACAATGAGCAGTTCTTC.